The 26 T cell receptor beta chains in this list originate from one sample, sequenced in a study of post-analysis software for immune sequencing data. General observations from the study: Five or six TRBV segments, TRBV5-6, TRBV5-1 and TRBV20-1 among them, were found more frequent in patients than controls.

The library was made from cDNA and included unique molecular identifiers. TCRdb used MiXCR to reprocess the PCR reads, holding one entry per CDR3 protein. The data show under 900,000 distinct CDR3 sequences, approximately 57% seen once. No antigen has been identified for these receptors. Material for sequencing was blood. These receptors were taken from a girl aged 10 to 17 with multiple sclerosis.

V usage is TRBV7-6 and J usage is TRBJ2-4, with D perhaps assigned TRBD1 or TRBD2 (5 bases each). TRBJ2-7 matches the DNA end more closely, so the J call is doubtful. There are 15 residues in the CDR3. CDR1 SGHVS and CDR2 FNYEAQ come from the germline V gene. The CDR3 region is CASSLAKGRSYEQYF. The CDR3 DNA reads TGTGCCAGCAGCTTAGCGAAGGGGAGATCCTACGAGCAGTACTTC.

The J gene is TRBJ2-1, the V gene TRBV12-3 or TRBV12-4; D tentatively reads TRBD1 or TRBD2 (6 bases each). V lost 0 bases to trimming and J lost 6 bases, with 12 bases between them. This CDR3 region has 15 residues. In DNA, the CDR3 is TGTGCCAGCAGTTTAGCGCCGGGGGCGACCAATGAGCAGTTCTTC. Its protein product is CASSLAPGATNEQFF.

This clonotype was detected a few times. The J gene is TRBJ2-7, the V gene TRBV27, with D perhaps given as TRBD1 or TRBD2 (5 bases each). Germline CDR1 is MNHEY and CDR2 is SMNVEV (reference sequence). The CDR3 is 16 residues long. The V and J ends lost 0 bases and 0 bases respectively, with 12 bases between them. In DNA, the CDR3 is TGTGCCAGCAGTTTATCAGAGGGGCCCCTCTCCTACGAGCAGTACTTC. Translation: CASSLSEGPLSYEQYF.

The chain links TRBV7-9 to TRBJ2-1, with TRBD2 identical over 8 bases. The CDR3 runs 16 residues. The germline V gene encodes CDR1 SEHNR and CDR2 FQNEAQ (reference sequence). V shed 0 bases and J 3 bases; nucleotides not matched to a gene: 4. The CDR3: CASSLAMGLGYNEQFF. DNA of the CDR3: TGTGCCAGCAGCTTAGCGATGGGACTAGGCTACAATGAGCAGTTCTTC.

The chain recombines TRBV5-1 with TRBJ2-5, with D maybe TRBD1 (6 bases). CDR1 and CDR2 (germline): SGHRS, YFSETQ. The V end lost 4 bases, the J end lost 1 base, and 14 bases lay between the germline ends. This CDR3 is 15 amino acids long. The CDR3 region has the DNA TGCGCCAGCAGCGGTACAGGGTATGGCCAAGAGACCCAGTACTTC. It codes for CASSGTGYGQETQYF.

The chain carries TRBV29-1 and TRBJ2-5; TRBD2 aligns across 9 bases. The germline V gene encodes CDR1 SQVTM and CDR2 ANQGSEA. The CDR3 sequence is 14 residues long. After removal of 7 bases from V and 5 bases from J, the junction contained 11 bases not matched to a gene. CDR3: CSAPGAGGGETQYF. CDR3 DNA: TGCAGCGCCCCAGGAGCGGGAGGCGGTGAGACCCAGTACTTC.

This sequence joins TRBV20-1 and TRBJ2-5, with D perhaps assigned TRBD1 or TRBD2 (7 bases each). Germline CDR1 DFQATT, CDR2 SNEGSKA (reference sequence). The V end lost 3 bases, the J end lost 5 bases, and 13 bases lay between the germline ends. The CDR3 is made up of 13 amino acids. In nucleotides, the CDR3 is TGCAGTGCTAGGGGGAGGGGGCAGGAGACCCAGTACTTC. This translates into CSARGRGQETQYF.

The sample holds a few counts of this clonotype. The rearrangement links TRBV6-4 to TRBJ2-7; D is undetermined. The CDR3 is 15 amino acids. The V end was cut by 5 bases, the J end by 0 bases, with 14 bases between. Germline V CDR1 and CDR2: MRHNA, SNTAGT. CDR3 coding DNA: TGTGCCAGCAGTCCTACCGGGTCAAGCTCCTACGAGCAGTACTTC. Protein sequence: CASSPTGSSSYEQYF.

This clonotype was picked up one time. The chain is built from TRBV12-5 and TRBJ1-2; D possibly corresponds to TRBD1 (6 bases). The V end was cut by 1 base, the J end by 4 bases, with 16 bases between. This CDR3 comprises 16 residues. CDR1 is LGHNT, CDR2 FRNRAP, per germline. CDR3 nucleotide sequence: TGTGCTAGTGGTTTGGCCCCCGGACAGAGAACCTATGGCTACACCTTC. Protein: CASGLAPGQRTYGYTF. Complete variable domain (other parts from reference TRBV12-5 and TRBJ1-2): DARVTQTPRHKVTEMGQEVTMRCQPILGHNTVFWYRQTMMQGLELLAYFRNRAPLDDSGMPKDRFSAEMPDATLATLKIQPSEPRDSAVYFCASGLAPGQRTYGYTFGSGTRLTVV.

This clonotype was detected a few times. The chain joins TRBV7-9 to TRBJ1-1, with a weak D call TRBD1 (6 bases). CDR1 SEHNR and CDR2 FQNEAQ come from the germline V gene (reference sequence). Deletions cut 5 bases from V and 5 bases from J, with 18 bases between. The CDR3 covers 15 residues. CDR3: CASSEGFRGPTEAFF. The CDR3 nucleotides are TGTGCCAGCAGCGAGGGGTTCCGGGGGCCGACTGAAGCTTTCTTT.

V usage is TRBV12-3 or TRBV12-4 and J usage is TRBJ2-1; unclear D gene. The CDR3 is 11 amino acids. V lost 5 bases, J lost 8 bases, and 7 bases lay in between. CDR3 nucleotides: TGTGCCAGCAGTCCCATGTATGAGCAGTTCTTC. Encoded protein: CASSPMYEQFF.

The V call is TRBV12-3 or TRBV12-4, the J call TRBJ1-1; D not certain. V lost 6 bases, J lost 1 base, and 9 bases lay in between. The CDR3 contains 13 residues. The CDR3 coding sequence is TGTGCCAGCAGCGTACACCAGAACACTGAAGCTTTCTTT. Translation: CASSVHQNTEAFF.

The J gene is TRBJ1-4, the V gene TRBV25-1; TRBD1 agrees at 10 bases. The CDR3 is 15 residues long. Germline lookup yields CDR1 MGHDK and CDR2 SYGVNS. Trimming at V came to 6 bases and at J to 5 bases, leaving 6 bases not matched to a gene. CDR3 amino acids: CASRRTGGGNEKLFF. The CDR3 bases are TGTGCCAGCAGGCGGACAGGGGGAGGGAATGAAAAACTGTTTTTT. The full variable domain, rest sourced from reference TRBV25-1 and TRBJ1-4, is EADIYQTPRYLVIGTGKKITLECSQTMGHDKMYWYQQDPGMELHLIHYSYGVNSTEKGDLSSESTVSRIRTEHFPLTLESARPSHTSQYLCASRRTGGGNEKLFFGSGTQLSVL.

V and J are TRBV6-1 and TRBJ2-1, with 9 bases matching TRBD2. Germline CDR1 MNHNS, CDR2 SASEGT. The CDR3 sequence is 14 residues long. With 6 bases clipped from V and 8 bases from J, the junction kept 8 bases outside the gene matches. DNA of the CDR3: TGTGCCAGCAGCGTTAGCGGGAGATCGTATGAGCAGTTCTTC. Protein product: CASSVSGRSYEQFF.

This chain connects TRBV28 to TRBJ1-1; D gene unclear. The germline V gene encodes CDR1 MDHEN and CDR2 SYDVKM. Trimming took 6 bases from V and 2 from J, leaving 22 bases between them. The CDR3 is 17 amino acids. CDR3 nucleotides: TGTGCCAGCAGCATTGAGGGAGGGAGGAAAATAAACACTGAAGCTTTCTTT. Amino acid sequence: CASSIEGGRKINTEAFF.

The chain couples TRBV5-1 to TRBJ2-2; 9 nucleotides agree with TRBD1. Germline CDR1 SGHRS, CDR2 YFSETQ. This CDR3 has 16 residues. With V trimmed by 3 bases and J by 5 bases, 8 bases remained unmatched. The CDR3, as DNA: TGCGCCAGCAGCTCGGATGGACAGGGGAGAACCGGGGAGCTGTTTTTT. Protein product: CASSSDGQGRTGELFF.

The genes are TRBV3-1 and TRBJ2-1, with TRBD2 matching 9 bases. Unmatched junction bases numbered 14, after V lost 4 bases and J lost 10 bases. The germline V gene encodes CDR1 LGHDT and CDR2 YNNKEL (reference sequence). The CDR3 contains 16 residues. The CDR3, as DNA: TGTGCCAGCAGCCGGGCGAATAGCGGGAGACGGCAGGAGCAGTTCTTC. It codes for CASSRANSGRRQEQFF.

The chain employs TRBV7-2 and TRBJ2-1, with a possible D match to TRBD2 (6 bases). Germline assignment: CDR1 SGHTA and CDR2 FQGNSA. Trimming stripped 0 bases from V and 0 bases from J, with 15 bases between. The CDR3 consists of 18 residues. CDR3 residues: CASSLAPAGGASYNEQFF. In DNA form, the CDR3 reads TGTGCCAGCAGCTTAGCCCCCGCGGGCGGGGCCTCCTACAATGAGCAGTTCTTC.

The CDR3, as DNA: TGTGCCAGCAGCCAAATCCTAGGTACCTACGAGCAGTACTTC. Amino acid sequence: CASSQILGTYEQYF. This sequence joins TRBV3-1 and TRBJ2-7; no clear D. V shed 2 bases and J shed 2 bases, with 10 bases lying between them. Germline CDR1 reads LGHDT; CDR2 reads YNNKEL (reference sequence). The CDR3 consists of 14 residues.

The chain couples TRBV6-2 or TRBV6-3 to TRBJ2-3, with 8 nucleotides matching TRBD2. The CDR3 length is 14 residues. V lost 5 bases to trimming and J lost 9 bases; unmatched junction nucleotides: 10. In germline, CDR1 is MNHEY, CDR2 SVGEGT. The CDR3 DNA is TGTGCCAGCAGTGAGCCCTGGACTAGCATAACGCAGTATTTT. Translating gives CASSEPWTSITQYF.

The J gene is TRBJ1-1, the V gene TRBV30; TRBD1 matches 7 bases. V lost 3 bases, J lost 5 bases, and 9 bases stayed unmatched. Germline loops: CDR1 GTSNPN, CDR2 SVGIG (reference sequence). The CDR3 runs to 14 residues. The CDR3 region has the DNA TGTGCCTGGAGACCCACAGGGGCCCGGACTGAAGCTTTCTTT. It translates to CAWRPTGARTEAFF.

Regarding this clonotype: Compared with germline, one end of the junction differs, possibly owing to a read error. The chain uses TRBV7-3 and TRBJ1-2; 8 nucleotides agree with TRBD1. Looked up from germline, CDR1 is SGHTA and CDR2 is FQGTGA. The CDR3 runs to 14 residues. CDR3 coding DNA: TGTGCCGGCAGCTCCGGGACAGGCAACTATGGCTACACCTTC. Its translation: CAGSSGTGNYGYTF.

The V and J genes are TRBV7-3 and TRBJ2-7; 8 bases are shared with TRBD2. CDR3 length: 15 residues. J was trimmed by 1 base and V by 5 bases; bases with no gene match: 7. Germline CDR1 reads SGHTA; CDR2 reads FQGTGA. CDR3 coding DNA: TGTGCCAGCAGCCCGGGAGGGCGGGCTTCCTACGAGCAGTACTTC. It specifies CASSPGGRASYEQYF. Drawing the rest from reference TRBV7-3 and TRBJ2-7, the complete variable domain is GAGVSQTPSNKVTEKGKYVELRCDPISGHTALYWYRQSLGQGPEFLIYFQGTGAADDSGLPNDRFFAVRPEGSVSTLKIQRTERGDSAVYLCASSPGGRASYEQYFGPGTRLTVT.

The chain uses TRBV12-5 and TRBJ2-4; no firm D call. With the DNA end fitting TRBJ2-7 better, the J assignment may be wrong. CDR3 size: 13 residues. Germline V gene data show CDR1 as LGHNT and CDR2 as FRNRAP. The CDR3: CASGLQNAYEQYF. CDR3 nucleotide sequence: TGTGCTAGTGGTTTGCAGAACGCCTACGAGCAGTACTTC.

The CDR3 is CSARGLAGAHEQYF. The DNA of the CDR3 is TGCAGTGCTAGAGGATTAGCGGGAGCCCACGAGCAGTACTTC. V usage is TRBV20-1 and J usage is TRBJ2-7, with 9 bases fitting TRBD2. Germline loops: CDR1 DFQATT, CDR2 SNEGSKA (reference sequence). This CDR3 has 14 residues. Trimming removed 1 base from V and 5 bases from J; junction bases left unmatched: 6.

This clonotype came up once. The chain uses TRBV5-1 and TRBJ1-1; D unclear. The CDR3 has 13 residues. Germline-derived CDR1 and CDR2 are SGHRS and YFSETQ. Trimming took 4 bases from V and 0 from J, leaving 7 bases between them. This chain's CDR3 is CASSGVMNTEAFF. CDR3 sequence (DNA): TGCGCCAGCAGCGGGGTGATGAACACTGAAGCTTTCTTT.